This T cell receptor (beta chain) was sequenced during a study of T cells in Graves' hyperthyroidism and ophthalmopathy. There are 15 residues in the CDR3. With V trimmed by 6 bases and J by 8 bases, 9 bases remained unmatched. Germline lookup yields CDR1 MNHEY and CDR2 SMNVEV (reference sequence). The CDR3 regions of TCR beta were amplified from RNA transcripts. TCR CDR3 underwent first-round RT-PCR with the HTBI primer set. TCRdb used MiXCR to reprocess the multiplex PCR reads, holding one entry per CDR3 protein. The sample carries about 500,000 distinct CDR3 sequences, 16% recorded once. This TCR was recovered from a woman under 30 with Graves' hyperthyroidism. The chain carries TRBV27 and TRBJ2-3; TRBD2 aligns across 12 bases. The material sequenced was blood. CDR3 region: CASRTLGLAGPTQYF. The CDR3 coding sequence is TGTGCCAGCAGGACCCTGGGACTAGCGGGCCCTACGCAGTATTTT.